The clone carrying this TCR beta chain appeared once. The antigen remains undetermined. Each and every patient relapsed after autologous stem cell transplantation, and patients got differing brentuximab vedotin exposure. Libraries were prepared by immunoSEQ multiplex PCR; TCRdb keeps only in-frame clonotypes and omits some of them. The sample carries more than 14,000 clones, about 60% recorded once. These data come from a study of PD-1 blockade in classical Hodgkin lymphoma. On the study more broadly: Every 2 weeks, patients had 3 mg/kg nivolumab intravenously.

CDR1 is SGDLS, CDR2 YYNGEE, per germline. CDR3 length: 14 residues. V gave up 7 bases and J gave up 0 bases; unmatched junction bases: 5. Study outcomes and limitations: Partial responders and progressors had significantly lower baseline TCR diversity. Diminished baseline TCR diversity has been reported in newly diagnosed patients relative to healthy donors.

The chain couples TRBV9 to TRBJ2-5; 8 nucleotides align to TRBD2. The sequenced sample was peripheral blood mononuclear cells (PBMCs), obtained at baseline. The clonotype was recovered from a human donor with classical Hodgkin lymphoma. The CDR3 sequence: CASQPGGYQETQYF. The CDR3 DNA reads TGTGCCAGCCAACCGGGGGGGTACCAAGAGACCCAGTACTTC.